Sequencing of this T cell receptor beta chain was carried out in a study of prognosis after radiotherapy for stage I lung cancer. At the level of the study: Medical inoperability applied to all of the non-small cell lung cancer patients.

Disease was node-negative on CT and PET/CT in all patients; none had prior chemotherapy, radiotherapy or other malignancies. Starting from genomic DNA, TCR beta CDR3 was amplified through two-round multiplex PCR. During first-round PCR, primers specific to each TRBV and TRBJ gene were used. TCRdb called the multiplex PCR reads again in MiXCR, with one record for every CDR3 protein. The sample lists 30,000 or so distinct CDR3 sequences, over 40% occurring once. Trimming shortened V by 10 bases and J by 3 bases, and 19 bases separated the two germline ends. The CDR3 contains 15 residues. Germline V CDR1 and CDR2: MGHDK, SYGVNS.

The chain recombines TRBV25-1 with TRBJ1-5; D remains ambiguous. Sample: PBMCs, taken before or after stereotactic body radiation therapy (not recorded which). This receptor was obtained from a donor of 50 years or more with non-small cell lung cancer. CDR3 in amino acids: CAIMHAGYANQPQHF. The CDR3 DNA is TGTGCCATCATGCATGCGGGGTACGCCAATCAGCCCCAGCATTTT.